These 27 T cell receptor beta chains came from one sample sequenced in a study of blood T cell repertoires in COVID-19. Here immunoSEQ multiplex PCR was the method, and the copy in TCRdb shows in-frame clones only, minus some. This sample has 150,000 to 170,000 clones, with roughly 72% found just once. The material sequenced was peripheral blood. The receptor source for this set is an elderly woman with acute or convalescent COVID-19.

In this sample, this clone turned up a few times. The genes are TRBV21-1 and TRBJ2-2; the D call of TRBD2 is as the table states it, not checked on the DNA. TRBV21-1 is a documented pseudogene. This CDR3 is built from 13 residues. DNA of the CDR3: TGTGCCCGCCTTAGCGGGACCACCGGGGAGCTGTTTTTT. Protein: CARLSGTTGELFF.

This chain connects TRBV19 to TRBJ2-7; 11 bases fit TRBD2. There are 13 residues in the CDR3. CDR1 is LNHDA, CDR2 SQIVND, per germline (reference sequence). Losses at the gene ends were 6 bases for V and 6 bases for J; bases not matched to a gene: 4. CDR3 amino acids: CASRSGLAGEQYF. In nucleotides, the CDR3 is TGTGCCAGTAGGTCCGGACTAGCGGGCGAGCAGTACTTC.

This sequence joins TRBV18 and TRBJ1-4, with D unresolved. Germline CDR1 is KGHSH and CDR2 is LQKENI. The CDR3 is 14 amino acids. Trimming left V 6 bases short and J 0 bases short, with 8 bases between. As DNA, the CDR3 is TGTGCCAGCTCTCCCTTCGCAACTAATGAAAAACTGTTTTTT. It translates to CASSPFATNEKLFF.

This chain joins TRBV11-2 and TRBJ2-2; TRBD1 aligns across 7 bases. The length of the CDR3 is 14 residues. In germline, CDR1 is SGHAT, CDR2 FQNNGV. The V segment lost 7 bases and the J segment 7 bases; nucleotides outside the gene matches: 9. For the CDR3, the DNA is TGTGCCAGCACCGGGACAGCCGGTAGCGGGGAGCTGTTTTTT. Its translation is CASTGTAGSGELFF.

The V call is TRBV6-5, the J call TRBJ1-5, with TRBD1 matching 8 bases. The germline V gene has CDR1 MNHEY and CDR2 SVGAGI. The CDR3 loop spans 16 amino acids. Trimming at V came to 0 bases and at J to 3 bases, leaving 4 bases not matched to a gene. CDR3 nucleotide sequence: TGTGCCAGCAGTTACTCGGACAGGGTCCCCAATCAGCCCCAGCATTTT. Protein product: CASSYSDRVPNQPQHF.

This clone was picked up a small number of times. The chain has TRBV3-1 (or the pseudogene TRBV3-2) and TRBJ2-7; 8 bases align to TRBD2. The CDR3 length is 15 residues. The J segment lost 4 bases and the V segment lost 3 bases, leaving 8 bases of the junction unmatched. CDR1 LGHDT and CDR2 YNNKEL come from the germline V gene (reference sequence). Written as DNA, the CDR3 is TGTGCCAGCAGCCACACCGGGAGCGGGAGATACGAGCAGTACTTC. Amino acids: CASSHTGSGRYEQYF.

The CDR3 region has the DNA TGTGCCAGCAGTCTAACTAGCGCAATGGGGAATGAGCAGTTCTTC. It specifies CASSLTSAMGNEQFF. The gene calls are TRBV25-1 and TRBJ2-1; 7 bases agree with TRBD2. The CDR3 is made up of 15 amino acids. The V gene's germline CDR1 is MGHDK and CDR2 SYGVNS. Trimming at V came to 5 bases and at J to 7 bases, leaving 11 bases not matched to a gene.

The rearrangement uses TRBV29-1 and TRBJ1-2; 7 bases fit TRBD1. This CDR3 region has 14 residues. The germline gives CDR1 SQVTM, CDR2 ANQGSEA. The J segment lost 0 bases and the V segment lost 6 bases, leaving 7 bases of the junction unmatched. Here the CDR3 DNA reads TGCAGCGTCCGCGACAGGGATACTAACTATGGCTACACCTTC. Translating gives CSVRDRDTNYGYTF.

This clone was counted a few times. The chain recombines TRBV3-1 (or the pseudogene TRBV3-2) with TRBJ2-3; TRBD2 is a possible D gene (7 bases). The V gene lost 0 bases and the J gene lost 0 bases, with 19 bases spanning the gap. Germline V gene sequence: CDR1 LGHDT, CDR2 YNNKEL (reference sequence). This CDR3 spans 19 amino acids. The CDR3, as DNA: TGTGCCAGCAGCCAAGATTTTGCGGGGGCGACCTCTAGCACAGATACGCAGTATTTT. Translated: CASSQDFAGATSSTDTQYF.

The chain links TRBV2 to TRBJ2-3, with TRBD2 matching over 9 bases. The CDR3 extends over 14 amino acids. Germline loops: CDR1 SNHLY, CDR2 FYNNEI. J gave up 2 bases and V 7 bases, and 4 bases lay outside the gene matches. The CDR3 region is CASKERGVTDTQYF. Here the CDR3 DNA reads TGTGCCAGCAAGGAGCGGGGGGTCACAGATACGCAGTATTTT. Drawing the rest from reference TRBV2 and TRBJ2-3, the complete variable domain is EPEVTQTPSHQVTQMGQEVILRCVPISNHLYFYWYRQILGQKVEFLVSFYNNEISEKSEIFDDQFSVERPDGSNFTLKIRSTKLEDSAMYFCASKERGVTDTQYFGPGTRLTVL.

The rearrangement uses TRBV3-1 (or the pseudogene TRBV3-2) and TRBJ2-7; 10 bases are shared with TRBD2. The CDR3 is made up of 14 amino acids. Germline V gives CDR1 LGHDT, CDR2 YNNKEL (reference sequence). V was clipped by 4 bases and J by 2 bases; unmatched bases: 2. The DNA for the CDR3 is TGTGCCAGCAGCCTAGCGGGAGGAGCCTACGAGCAGTACTTC. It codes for CASSLAGGAYEQYF.

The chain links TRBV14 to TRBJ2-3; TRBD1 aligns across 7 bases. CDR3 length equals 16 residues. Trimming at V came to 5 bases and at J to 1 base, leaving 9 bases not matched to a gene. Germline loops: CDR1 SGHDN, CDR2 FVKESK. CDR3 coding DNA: TGTGCCAGCAGCTTTTTCGGGACAGCAGGCACAGATACGCAGTATTTT. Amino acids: CASSFFGTAGTDTQYF.

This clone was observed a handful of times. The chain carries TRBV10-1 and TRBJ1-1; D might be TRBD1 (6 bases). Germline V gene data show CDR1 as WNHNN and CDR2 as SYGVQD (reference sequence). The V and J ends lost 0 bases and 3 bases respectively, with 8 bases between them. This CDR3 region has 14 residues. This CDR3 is CASSESRGYTEAFF. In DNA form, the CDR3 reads TGCGCCAGCAGTGAGTCGAGGGGGTACACTGAAGCTTTCTTT.

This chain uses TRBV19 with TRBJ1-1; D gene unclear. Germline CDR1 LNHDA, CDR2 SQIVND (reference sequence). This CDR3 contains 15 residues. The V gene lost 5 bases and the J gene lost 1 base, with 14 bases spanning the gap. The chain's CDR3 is CASSLRLLGNTEAFF. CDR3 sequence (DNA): TGTGCCAGTAGTCTCCGCCTACTAGGGAACACTGAAGCTTTCTTT. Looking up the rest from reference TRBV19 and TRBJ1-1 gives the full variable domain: DGGITQSPKYLFRKEGQNVTLSCEQNLNHDAMYWYRQDPGQGLRLIYYSQIVNDFQKGDIAEGYSVSREKKESFPLTVTSAQKNPTAFYLCASSLRLLGNTEAFFGQGTRLTVV.

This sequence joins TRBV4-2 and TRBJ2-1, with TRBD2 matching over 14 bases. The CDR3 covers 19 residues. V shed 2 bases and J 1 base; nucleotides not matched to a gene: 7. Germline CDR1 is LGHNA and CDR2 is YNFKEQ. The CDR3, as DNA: TGTGCCAGCAGCCAATCGGGACTAGCGGGAGAGGGGTCCTACAATGAGCAGTTCTTC. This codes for CASSQSGLAGEGSYNEQFF.

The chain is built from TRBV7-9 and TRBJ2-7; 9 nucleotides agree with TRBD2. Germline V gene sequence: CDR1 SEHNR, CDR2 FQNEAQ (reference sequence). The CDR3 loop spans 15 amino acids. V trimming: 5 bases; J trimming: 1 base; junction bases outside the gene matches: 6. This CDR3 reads CASSLTSGSSYEQYF. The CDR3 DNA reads TGTGCCAGCAGCCTCACTAGCGGGTCTTCCTACGAGCAGTACTTC.

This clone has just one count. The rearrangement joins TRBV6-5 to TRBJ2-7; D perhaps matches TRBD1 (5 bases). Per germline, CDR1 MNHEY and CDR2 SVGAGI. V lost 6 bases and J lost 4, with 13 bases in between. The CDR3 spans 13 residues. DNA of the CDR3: TGTGCCAGCAGCTCTCCGAAGGGGTACGAGCAGTACTTC. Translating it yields CASSSPKGYEQYF.

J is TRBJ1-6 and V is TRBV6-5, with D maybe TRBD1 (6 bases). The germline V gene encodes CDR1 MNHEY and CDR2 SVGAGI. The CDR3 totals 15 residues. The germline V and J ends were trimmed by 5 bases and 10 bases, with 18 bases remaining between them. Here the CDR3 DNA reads TGTGCCAGCAGTCTAGACCTCTCCAGGGGCTCACCCCTCCACTTT. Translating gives CASSLDLSRGSPLHF.

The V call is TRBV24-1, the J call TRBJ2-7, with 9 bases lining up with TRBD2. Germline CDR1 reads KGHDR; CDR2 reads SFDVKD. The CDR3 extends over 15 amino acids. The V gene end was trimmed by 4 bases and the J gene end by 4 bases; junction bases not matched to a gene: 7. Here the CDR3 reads CATSDPGTSLYEQYF. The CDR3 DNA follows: TGTGCCACCAGTGACCCCGGGACTAGCTTGTACGAGCAGTACTTC.

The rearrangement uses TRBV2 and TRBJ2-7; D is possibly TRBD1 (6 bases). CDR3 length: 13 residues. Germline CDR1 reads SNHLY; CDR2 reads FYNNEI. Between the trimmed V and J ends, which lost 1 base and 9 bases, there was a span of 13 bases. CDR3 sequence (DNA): TGTGCCAGCAGTGAAGGGACAGCCTTCGTGCAGTACTTC. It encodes CASSEGTAFVQYF.

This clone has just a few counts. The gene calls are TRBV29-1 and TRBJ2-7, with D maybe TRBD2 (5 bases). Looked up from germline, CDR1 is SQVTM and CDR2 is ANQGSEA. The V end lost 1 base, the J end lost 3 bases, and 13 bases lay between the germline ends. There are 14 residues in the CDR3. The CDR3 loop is CSVEGAGIDYEQYF. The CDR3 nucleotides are TGCAGCGTTGAAGGGGCGGGTATTGACTACGAGCAGTACTTC.

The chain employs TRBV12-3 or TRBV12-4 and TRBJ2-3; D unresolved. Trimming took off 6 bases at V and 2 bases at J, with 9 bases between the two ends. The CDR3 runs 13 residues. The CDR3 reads CASRQSNTDTQYF. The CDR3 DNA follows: TGTGCCAGCAGACAATCGAACACAGATACGCAGTATTTT.

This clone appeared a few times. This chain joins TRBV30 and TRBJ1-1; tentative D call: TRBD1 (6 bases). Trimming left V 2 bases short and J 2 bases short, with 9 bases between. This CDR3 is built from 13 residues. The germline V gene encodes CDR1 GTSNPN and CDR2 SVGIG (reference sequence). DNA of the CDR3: TGTGCCTGGAGTCTAGGGACAAACACTGAAGCTTTCTTT. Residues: CAWSLGTNTEAFF.

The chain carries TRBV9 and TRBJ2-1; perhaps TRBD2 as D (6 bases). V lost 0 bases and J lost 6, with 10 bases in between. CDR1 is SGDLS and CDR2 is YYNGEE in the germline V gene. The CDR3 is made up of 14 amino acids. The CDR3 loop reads CASSVAGAPNEQFF. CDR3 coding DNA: TGTGCCAGCAGCGTAGCGGGAGCCCCCAATGAGCAGTTCTTC.

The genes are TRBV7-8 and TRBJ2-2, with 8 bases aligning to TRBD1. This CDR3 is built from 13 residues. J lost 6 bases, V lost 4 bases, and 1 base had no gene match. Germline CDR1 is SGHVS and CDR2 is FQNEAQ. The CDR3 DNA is TGTGCCAGCAGCTCGACAGGGGCCGGGGAGCTGTTTTTT. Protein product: CASSSTGAGELFF.

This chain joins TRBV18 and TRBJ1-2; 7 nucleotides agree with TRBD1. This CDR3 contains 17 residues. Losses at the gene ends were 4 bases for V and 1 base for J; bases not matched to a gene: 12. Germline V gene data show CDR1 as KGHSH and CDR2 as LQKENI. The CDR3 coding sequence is TGTGCCAGCTCACAGGGGGCTGAGCGTAGCGGTAACTATGGCTACACCTTC. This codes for CASSQGAERSGNYGYTF.

The CDR3 here is CASSEGDRAEAFF. CDR3 in DNA: TGCGCCAGCAGCGAGGGGGACAGGGCTGAAGCTTTCTTT. The rearrangement links TRBV10-1 to TRBJ1-1; 9 positions agree with TRBD1. The germline V gene has CDR1 WNHNN and CDR2 SYGVQD (reference sequence). The ends lost 6 bases at V and 6 bases at J; junction bases unmatched: 5. The CDR3 runs to 13 residues.